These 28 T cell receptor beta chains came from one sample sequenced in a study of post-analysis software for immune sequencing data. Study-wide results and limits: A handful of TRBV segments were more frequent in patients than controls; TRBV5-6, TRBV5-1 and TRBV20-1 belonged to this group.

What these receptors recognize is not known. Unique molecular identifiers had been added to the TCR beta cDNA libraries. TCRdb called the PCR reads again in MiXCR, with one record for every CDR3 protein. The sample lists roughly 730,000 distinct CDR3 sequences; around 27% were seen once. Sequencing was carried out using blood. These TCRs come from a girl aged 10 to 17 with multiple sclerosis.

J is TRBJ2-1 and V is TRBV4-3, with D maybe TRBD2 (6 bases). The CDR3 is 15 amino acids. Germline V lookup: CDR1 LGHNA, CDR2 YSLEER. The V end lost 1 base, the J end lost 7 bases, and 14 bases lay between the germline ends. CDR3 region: CASSQGAGPRNEQFF. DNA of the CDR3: TGCGCCAGCAGCCAAGGGGCGGGACCTAGAAATGAGCAGTTCTTC.

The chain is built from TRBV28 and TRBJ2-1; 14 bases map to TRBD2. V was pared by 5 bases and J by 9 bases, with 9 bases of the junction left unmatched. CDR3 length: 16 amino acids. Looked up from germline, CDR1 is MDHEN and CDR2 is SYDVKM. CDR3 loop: CASSPTGTSGRGEQFF. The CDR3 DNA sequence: TGTGCCAGCAGTCCTACCGGGACTAGCGGGAGAGGTGAGCAGTTCTTC.

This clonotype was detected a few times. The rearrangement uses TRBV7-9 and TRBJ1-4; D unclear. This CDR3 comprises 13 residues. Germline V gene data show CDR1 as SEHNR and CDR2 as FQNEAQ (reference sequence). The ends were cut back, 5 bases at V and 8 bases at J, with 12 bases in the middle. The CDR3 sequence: CASSPTIGEKLFF. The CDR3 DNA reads TGTGCCAGCAGCCCTACGATCGGCGAAAAACTGTTTTTT.

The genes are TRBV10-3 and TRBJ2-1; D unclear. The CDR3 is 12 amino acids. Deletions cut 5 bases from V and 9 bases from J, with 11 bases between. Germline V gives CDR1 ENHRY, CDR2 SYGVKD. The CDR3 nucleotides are TGTGCCATCAGTCGCGATCCGGCTGAGCAGTTCTTC. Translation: CAISRDPAEQFF.

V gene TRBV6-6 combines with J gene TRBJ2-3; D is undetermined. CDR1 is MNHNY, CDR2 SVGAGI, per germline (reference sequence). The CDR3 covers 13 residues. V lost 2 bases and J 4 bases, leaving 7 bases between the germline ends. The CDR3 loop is CASSYPVSDTQYF. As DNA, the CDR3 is TGTGCCAGCAGTTACCCTGTCTCAGATACGCAGTATTTT.

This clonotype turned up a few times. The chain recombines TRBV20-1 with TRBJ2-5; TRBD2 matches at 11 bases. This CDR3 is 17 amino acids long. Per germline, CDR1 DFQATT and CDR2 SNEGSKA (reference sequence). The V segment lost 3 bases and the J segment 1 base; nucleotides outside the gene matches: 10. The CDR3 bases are TGCAGTGCTAGGGGATCGGGGACTAGCGGAAGCCAAGAGACCCAGTACTTC. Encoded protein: CSARGSGTSGSQETQYF.

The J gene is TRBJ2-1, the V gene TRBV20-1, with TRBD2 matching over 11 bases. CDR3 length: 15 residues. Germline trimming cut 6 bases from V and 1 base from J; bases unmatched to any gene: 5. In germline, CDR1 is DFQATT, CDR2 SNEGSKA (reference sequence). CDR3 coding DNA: TGCAGTGCCTTTAGCGGGAGGGTGTCCTACAATGAGCAGTTCTTC. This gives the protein CSAFSGRVSYNEQFF.

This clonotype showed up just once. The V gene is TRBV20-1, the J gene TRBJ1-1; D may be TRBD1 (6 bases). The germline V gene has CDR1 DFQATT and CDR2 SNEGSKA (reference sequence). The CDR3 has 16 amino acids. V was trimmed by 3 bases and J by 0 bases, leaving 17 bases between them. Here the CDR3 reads CSARAGTPTLNTEAFF. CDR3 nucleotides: TGCAGTGCTAGGGCGGGGACACCGACACTGAACACTGAAGCTTTCTTT.

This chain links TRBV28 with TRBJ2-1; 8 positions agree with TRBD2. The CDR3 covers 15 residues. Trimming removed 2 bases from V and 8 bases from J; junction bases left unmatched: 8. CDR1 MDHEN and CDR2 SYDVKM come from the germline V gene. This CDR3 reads CASSLPGGAGDEQFF. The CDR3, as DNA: TGTGCCAGCAGTTTACCGGGGGGGGCCGGGGATGAGCAGTTCTTC.

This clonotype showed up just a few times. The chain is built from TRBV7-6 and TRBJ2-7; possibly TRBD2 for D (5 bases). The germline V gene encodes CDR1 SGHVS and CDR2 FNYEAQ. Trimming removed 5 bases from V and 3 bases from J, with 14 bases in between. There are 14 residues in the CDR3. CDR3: CASSRGGGVYEQYF. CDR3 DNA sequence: TGTGCCAGCAGCCGCGGAGGTGGGGTCTACGAGCAGTACTTC.

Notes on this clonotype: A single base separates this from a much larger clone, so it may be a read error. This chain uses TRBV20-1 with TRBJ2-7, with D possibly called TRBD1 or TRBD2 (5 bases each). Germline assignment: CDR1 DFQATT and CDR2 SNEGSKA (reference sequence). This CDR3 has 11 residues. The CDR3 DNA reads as TGCAGTACTAGGGGCGGTGGGGAGCAGTACTTC. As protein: CSTRGGGEQYF.

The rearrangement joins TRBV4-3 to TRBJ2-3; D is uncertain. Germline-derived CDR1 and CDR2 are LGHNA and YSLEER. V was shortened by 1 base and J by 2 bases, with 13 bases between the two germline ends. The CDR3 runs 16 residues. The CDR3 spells CASSQGVSLDTDTQYF. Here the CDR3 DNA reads TGCGCCAGCAGCCAAGGTGTCAGCTTAGACACAGATACGCAGTATTTT.

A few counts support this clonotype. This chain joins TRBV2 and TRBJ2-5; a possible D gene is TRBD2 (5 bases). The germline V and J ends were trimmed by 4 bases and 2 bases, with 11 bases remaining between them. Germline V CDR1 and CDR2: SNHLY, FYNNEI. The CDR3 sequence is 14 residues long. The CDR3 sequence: CASSAIRGQETQYF. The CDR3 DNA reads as TGTGCCAGCAGTGCAATCCGGGGACAAGAGACCCAGTACTTC.

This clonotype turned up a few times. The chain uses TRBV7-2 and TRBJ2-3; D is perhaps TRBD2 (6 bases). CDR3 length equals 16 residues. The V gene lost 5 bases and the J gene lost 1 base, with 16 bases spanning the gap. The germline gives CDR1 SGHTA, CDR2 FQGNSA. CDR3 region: CASSARLVGRTDTQYF. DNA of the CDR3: TGTGCCAGCAGCGCCCGACTAGTAGGCCGCACAGATACGCAGTATTTT.

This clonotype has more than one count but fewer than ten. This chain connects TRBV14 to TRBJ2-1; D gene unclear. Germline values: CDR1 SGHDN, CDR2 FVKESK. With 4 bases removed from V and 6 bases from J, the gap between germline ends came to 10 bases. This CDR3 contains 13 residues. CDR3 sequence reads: CASSRLEPNEQFF. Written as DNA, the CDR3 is TGTGCCAGCAGCCGACTCGAACCCAATGAGCAGTTCTTC. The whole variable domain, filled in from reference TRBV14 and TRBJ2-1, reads EAGVTQFPSHSVIEKGQTVTLRCDPISGHDNLYWYRRVMGKEIKFLLHFVKESKQDESGMPNNRFLAERTGGTYSTLKVQPAELEDSGVYFCASSRLEPNEQFFGPGTRLTVL.

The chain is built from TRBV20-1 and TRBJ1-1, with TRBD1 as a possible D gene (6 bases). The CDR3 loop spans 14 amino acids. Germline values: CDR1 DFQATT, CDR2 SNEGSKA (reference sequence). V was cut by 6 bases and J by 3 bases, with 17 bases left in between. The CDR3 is CSAPAGGAHTEAFF. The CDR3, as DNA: TGCAGTGCGCCGGCCGGGGGGGCTCACACTGAAGCTTTCTTT.

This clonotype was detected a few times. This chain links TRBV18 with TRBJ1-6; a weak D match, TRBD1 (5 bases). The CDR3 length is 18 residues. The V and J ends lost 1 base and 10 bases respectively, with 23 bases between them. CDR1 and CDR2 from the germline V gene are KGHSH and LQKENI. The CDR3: CASSPLGLMGPGTSPLHF. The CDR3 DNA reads TGTGCCAGCTCACCACTTGGTCTTATGGGGCCGGGAACGTCACCCCTCCACTTT. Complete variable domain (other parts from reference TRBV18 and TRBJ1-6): NAGVMQNPRHLVRRRGQEARLRCSPMKGHSHVYWYRQLPEEGLKFMVYLQKENIIDESGMPKERFSAEFPKEGPSILRIQQVVRGDSAAYFCASSPLGLMGPGTSPLHFGNGTRLTVT.

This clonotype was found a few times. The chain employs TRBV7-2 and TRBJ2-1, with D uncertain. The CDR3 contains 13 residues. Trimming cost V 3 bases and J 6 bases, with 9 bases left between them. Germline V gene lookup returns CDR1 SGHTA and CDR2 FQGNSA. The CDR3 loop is CASSFGPLNEQFF. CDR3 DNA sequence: TGTGCCAGCAGCTTCGGACCGCTCAATGAGCAGTTCTTC.

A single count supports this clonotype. For the CDR3, the DNA is TGTGCCAGCAGTTACGACAGGGGGTCCAAAAACATTCAGTACTTC. Amino acid sequence: CASSYDRGSKNIQYF. The V and J genes are TRBV6-2 or TRBV6-3 and TRBJ2-5, with 9 nucleotides matching TRBD1. The J call is doubtful: the DNA matches TRBJ2-4 better. This CDR3 region has 15 residues. Germline-derived CDR1 and CDR2 are MNHEY and SVGEGT.

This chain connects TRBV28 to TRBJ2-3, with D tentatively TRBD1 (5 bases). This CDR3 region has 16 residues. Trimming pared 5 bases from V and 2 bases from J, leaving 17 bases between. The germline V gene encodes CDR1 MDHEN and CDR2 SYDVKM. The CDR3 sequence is CASSLPGNRYTDTQYF. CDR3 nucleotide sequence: TGTGCCAGCAGTCTCCCAGGGAATCGGTACACAGATACGCAGTATTTT. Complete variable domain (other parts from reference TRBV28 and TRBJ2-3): DVKVTQSSRYLVKRTGEKVFLECVQDMDHENMFWYRQDPGLGLRLIYFSYDVKMKEKGDIPEGYSVSREKKERFSLILESASTNQTSMYLCASSLPGNRYTDTQYFGPGTRLTVL.

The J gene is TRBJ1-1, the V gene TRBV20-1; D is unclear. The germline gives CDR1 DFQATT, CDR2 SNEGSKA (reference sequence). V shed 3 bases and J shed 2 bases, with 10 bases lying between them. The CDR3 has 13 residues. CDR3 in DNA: TGCAGTGCTAGTATGTGGGTCAACACTGAAGCTTTCTTT. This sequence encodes CSASMWVNTEAFF.

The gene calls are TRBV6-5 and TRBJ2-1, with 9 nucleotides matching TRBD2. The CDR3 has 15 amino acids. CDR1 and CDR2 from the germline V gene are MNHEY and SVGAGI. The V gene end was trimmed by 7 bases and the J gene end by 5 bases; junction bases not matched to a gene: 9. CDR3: CASKRHGGRDNEQFF. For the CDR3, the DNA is TGTGCCAGCAAGAGACATGGCGGGAGGGACAATGAGCAGTTCTTC.

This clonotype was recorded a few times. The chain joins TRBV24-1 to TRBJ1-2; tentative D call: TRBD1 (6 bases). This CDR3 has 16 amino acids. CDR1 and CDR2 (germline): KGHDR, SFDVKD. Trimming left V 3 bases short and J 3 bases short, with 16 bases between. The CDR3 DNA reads TGTGCCACCAGTGATCCCGGCGTGAGGGGGGACTATGGCTACACCTTC. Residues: CATSDPGVRGDYGYTF.

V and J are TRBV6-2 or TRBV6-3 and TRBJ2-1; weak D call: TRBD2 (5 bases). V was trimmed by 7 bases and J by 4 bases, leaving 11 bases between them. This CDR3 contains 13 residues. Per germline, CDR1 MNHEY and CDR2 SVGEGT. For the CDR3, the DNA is TGTGCCAGCACCAGCGGACTGTACAATGAGCAGTTCTTC. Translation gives CASTSGLYNEQFF.

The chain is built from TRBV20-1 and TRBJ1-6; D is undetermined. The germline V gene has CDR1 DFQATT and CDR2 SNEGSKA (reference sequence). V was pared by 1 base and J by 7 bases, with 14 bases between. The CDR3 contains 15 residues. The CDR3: CSARVFSDGNSPLHF. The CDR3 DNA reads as TGCAGTGCTAGAGTATTCTCGGACGGAAATTCACCCCTCCACTTT.

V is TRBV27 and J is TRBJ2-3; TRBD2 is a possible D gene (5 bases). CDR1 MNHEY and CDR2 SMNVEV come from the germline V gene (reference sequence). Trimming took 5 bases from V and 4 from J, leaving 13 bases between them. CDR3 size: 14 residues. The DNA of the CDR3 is TGTGCCAGCAGTCAGTGGCGGGCGGCAGATACGCAGTATTTT. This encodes CASSQWRAADTQYF.

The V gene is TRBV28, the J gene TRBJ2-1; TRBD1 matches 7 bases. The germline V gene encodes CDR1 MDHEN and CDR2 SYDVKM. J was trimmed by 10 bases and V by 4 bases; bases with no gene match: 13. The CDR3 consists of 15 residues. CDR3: CASSYRGIGRGEQFF. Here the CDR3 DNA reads TGTGCCAGCAGTTACAGGGGTATCGGTCGAGGGGAGCAGTTCTTC.

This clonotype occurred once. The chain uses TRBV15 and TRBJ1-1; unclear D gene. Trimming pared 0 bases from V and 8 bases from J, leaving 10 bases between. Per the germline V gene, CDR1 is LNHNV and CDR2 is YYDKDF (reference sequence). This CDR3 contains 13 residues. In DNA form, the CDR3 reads TGTGCCACCAGCAGAGATGCTCTAACCGAAGCTTTCTTT. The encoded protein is CATSRDALTEAFF.